The source of this TCR beta chain is a study of CDR3 diversity in severe acne. From the PCR reads, TCRdb called clonotypes with MiXCR, one entry per CDR3 protein. The sample has around 83,000 distinct CDR3 sequences, 45% to 50% seen once; the top ten hold under 14%. The CDR3 consists of 15 residues. Looked up from germline, CDR1 is DFQATT and CDR2 is SNEGSKA (reference sequence). The germline V and J ends were trimmed by 3 bases and 0 bases, with 15 bases remaining between them. Sequenced sample: blood. The sequence came from a male donor with severe acne vulgaris. The chain joins TRBV20-1 to TRBJ2-7; D is perhaps TRBD2 (6 bases). CDR3 protein: CSASSGDWVSYEQYF. DNA of the CDR3: TGCAGTGCTAGTTCGGGGGATTGGGTCTCCTACGAGCAGTACTTC.